These 21 T cell receptor beta chains came from one sample sequenced in a study of PD-1 blockade in classical Hodgkin lymphoma. Libraries were prepared by immunoSEQ multiplex PCR; TCRdb keeps only in-frame clonotypes and omits some of them. The sample consists of several thousand clones, about 61% of them appearing once. Time point defined: cycle 4 day 1 (C4D1), after 5 to 7 weeks of nivolumab. Each patient experienced a relapse that followed autologous stem cell transplantation, and brentuximab vedotin exposure varied. This specimen consisted of peripheral blood mononuclear cells (PBMCs), obtained before the fourth cycle of nivolumab. These receptors were taken from a human donor with classical Hodgkin lymphoma.

The CDR3 bases are TGTGCCAGCAGCGCTTGGGACAGGGGACTCTACGAGCAGTACTTC. Its translation is CASSAWDRGLYEQYF. The J gene is TRBJ2-7, the V gene TRBV7-2, with TRBD1 matching over 10 bases. The CDR3 is made up of 15 amino acids. Germline V gene lookup returns CDR1 SGHTA and CDR2 FQGNSA. Losses at the gene ends were 5 bases for V and 3 bases for J; bases not matched to a gene: 7.

CDR3 region: CASSVEGRGGNEQFF. In nucleotides, the CDR3 is TGTGCCAGCAGCGTAGAAGGGAGAGGAGGCAATGAGCAGTTCTTC. The genes are TRBV9 and TRBJ2-1; the D gene is possibly TRBD2 (5 bases). Trimming shortened V by 0 bases and J by 6 bases, and 13 bases separated the two germline ends. The CDR3 runs 15 residues. Germline CDR1 is SGDLS and CDR2 is YYNGEE. Supplemented by reference TRBV9 and TRBJ2-1, the full variable domain reads DSGVTQTPKHLITATGQRVTLRCSPRSGDLSVYWYQQSLDQGLQFLIQYYNGEERAKGNILERFSAQQFPDLHSELNLSSLELGDSALYFCASSVEGRGGNEQFFGPGTRLTVL.

The V call is TRBV7-3, the J call TRBJ1-1; the match to TRBD1 covers 9 bases. J gave up 4 bases and V 4 bases, and 1 base lay outside the gene matches. Germline CDR1 is SGHTA and CDR2 is FQGTGA. This CDR3 comprises 13 residues. Written as DNA, the CDR3 is TGTGCCAGCAGCTCACAGGGGGCCACTGAAGCTTTCTTT. Its protein is CASSSQGATEAFF.

The V call is TRBV5-5, the J call TRBJ2-3; D gene unclear. Germline V gives CDR1 SGHKS, CDR2 YYEKEE (reference sequence). The length of the CDR3 is 16 residues. V lost 0 bases and J 5 bases, leaving 16 bases between the germline ends. The CDR3 loop reads CASSLESGFGLDTQYF. DNA for the CDR3: TGTGCCAGCAGCTTGGAGTCGGGTTTTGGATTAGATACGCAGTATTTT.

This chain joins TRBV6-1 and TRBJ2-7; 7 bases line up with TRBD1. The CDR3 has 15 residues. Germline trimming cut 7 bases from V and 3 bases from J; bases unmatched to any gene: 12. Germline CDR1 is MNHNS and CDR2 is SASEGT. The CDR3 bases are TGTGCCAGCAAGCCGACAGGGTGGGACGGCTACGAGCAGTACTTC. Protein: CASKPTGWDGYEQYF.

The chain links TRBV6-1 to TRBJ1-1; no clear D. V lost 4 bases and J lost 1, with 7 bases in between. This CDR3 is 13 amino acids long. Germline V CDR1 and CDR2: MNHNS, SASEGT. The CDR3 sequence: CASSARGNTEAFF. The CDR3 coding sequence is TGTGCCAGCAGTGCTCGAGGGAACACTGAAGCTTTCTTT.

J is TRBJ2-7 and V is TRBV9, with D unclear. CDR1 and CDR2 (germline): SGDLS, YYNGEE. The length of the CDR3 is 14 residues. V was pared by 0 bases and J by 1 base, with 8 bases between. The CDR3 region is CASSVAMGSYEQYF. CDR3 bases: TGTGCCAGCAGCGTAGCAATGGGGTCCTACGAGCAGTACTTC.

The chain has TRBV5-4 and TRBJ2-3, with D unresolved. The CDR3 covers 14 residues. The germline gives CDR1 SGHNT, CDR2 YYREEE (reference sequence). With 4 bases removed from V and 7 bases from J, the gap between germline ends came to 16 bases. The DNA of the CDR3 is TGTGCCAGCAGCCGGGCTCCATCACGGTATACGCAGTATTTT. This encodes CASSRAPSRYTQYF.

V gene TRBV29-1 combines with J gene TRBJ2-7, with D perhaps being TRBD1 or TRBD2 (5 bases each). V lost 2 bases and J lost 6, with 8 bases in between. This CDR3 has 11 residues. Germline CDR1 and CDR2: SQVTM and ANQGSEA. The CDR3 reads CSVENGGEQYF. The CDR3 bases are TGCAGCGTTGAAAATGGGGGCGAGCAGTACTTC.

Judged by abundance, this clone is medium-sized. The chain couples TRBV27 to TRBJ2-7, with 11 bases fitting TRBD2. In germline, CDR1 is MNHEY, CDR2 SMNVEV (reference sequence). V dropped 5 bases and J dropped 1; count of bases not matched to a gene: 10. This CDR3 comprises 17 residues. The CDR3 sequence is CASSDISGRAPSYEQYF. The CDR3 coding sequence is TGTGCCAGCAGTGACATTAGCGGGAGGGCCCCTTCCTACGAGCAGTACTTC.

This clone occurred a few times. V gene TRBV2 combines with J gene TRBJ2-3; no clear D. Germline V CDR1 and CDR2: SNHLY, FYNNEI. V lost 7 bases and J lost 0, with 11 bases in between. CDR3 size: 14 residues. The CDR3 DNA is TGTGCCAGCACGCTCTTTTCTAGCACAGATACGCAGTATTTT. Amino acids: CASTLFSSTDTQYF.

The chain joins TRBV6-5 to TRBJ2-3; a possible D gene is TRBD2 (6 bases). Trimming took 10 bases from V and 2 from J, leaving 13 bases between them. The CDR3 consists of 13 residues. Germline CDR1 and CDR2: MNHEY and SVGAGI. For the CDR3, the DNA is TGTGCCACCGGGAGACCAATCACAGATACGCAGTATTTT. Amino acid sequence: CATGRPITDTQYF.

J is TRBJ2-7 and V is TRBV2, with D hard to call. CDR3 length equals 11 residues. V lost 2 bases, J lost 6 bases, and 5 bases lay in between. Germline V gene lookup returns CDR1 SNHLY and CDR2 FYNNEI. The CDR3, as DNA: TGTGCCAGCAGTGAATATGGCGAGCAGTACTTC. Protein: CASSEYGEQYF.

This chain joins TRBV5-1 and TRBJ2-2; D is ambiguous. The CDR3 loop spans 12 amino acids. Trimming removed 6 bases at V and 7 bases at J, with 10 bases between. Germline V gives CDR1 SGHRS, CDR2 YFSETQ. In nucleotides, the CDR3 is TGCGCCAGCAACATATTGGACGGGGAGCTGTTTTTT. Its translation is CASNILDGELFF.

CDR3 nucleotides: TGTGCTAGTGGTTCCCCGGACGGCGAAGCCTCTGGAAACACCATATATTTT. Protein: CASGSPDGEASGNTIYF. The chain combines TRBV12-5 with TRBJ1-3; D is unclear. The V and J ends lost 4 bases and 0 bases respectively, with 16 bases between them. This CDR3 is built from 17 residues. Germline CDR1 reads LGHNT; CDR2 reads FRNRAP.

This clone was counted a single time. The V gene is TRBV7-2, the J gene TRBJ2-4; D is perhaps TRBD1 (6 bases). Trimming left V 5 bases short and J 4 bases short, with 12 bases between. Germline V gene lookup returns CDR1 SGHTA and CDR2 FQGNSA. There are 14 residues in the CDR3. In DNA form, the CDR3 reads TGTGCCAGCAGCCCCATGGGACAAAAAAACATTCAGTACTTC. It specifies CASSPMGQKNIQYF.

V is TRBV28 and J is TRBJ1-4; D possibly corresponds to TRBD1 (5 bases). V lost 6 bases and J 7 bases, leaving 15 bases between the germline ends. Germline V gene lookup returns CDR1 MDHEN and CDR2 SYDVKM. CDR3 length: 14 amino acids. The CDR3 loop reads CASSLLRGSEKLFF. The CDR3 coding sequence is TGTGCCAGCAGCTTACTGCGGGGGAGTGAAAAACTGTTTTTT. Together with reference TRBV28 and TRBJ1-4, the CDR3 gives the full variable domain: DVKVTQSSRYLVKRTGEKVFLECVQDMDHENMFWYRQDPGLGLRLIYFSYDVKMKEKGDIPEGYSVSREKKERFSLILESASTNQTSMYLCASSLLRGSEKLFFGSGTQLSVL.

This chain links TRBV13 with TRBJ2-5, with D perhaps matching TRBD2 (7 bases). This CDR3 is built from 19 residues. CDR1 is PRHDT, CDR2 FYEKMQ, per germline (reference sequence). Trimming shortened V by 0 bases and J by 4 bases, and 24 bases separated the two germline ends. The CDR3 bases are TGTGCCAGCAGCTTAGGGCGCCGGGAGGCCAACGGGGGCCCAGAGACCCAGTACTTC. Translating it yields CASSLGRREANGGPETQYF.

The rearrangement links TRBV6-4 to TRBJ2-5, with D possibly matching TRBD2 (6 bases). Germline V gene sequence: CDR1 MRHNA, CDR2 SNTAGT. This CDR3 is 14 amino acids long. V was clipped by 5 bases and J by 4 bases, with 14 bases between them. The CDR3, as DNA: TGTGCCAGCAGTAGCCGACTAGTGAGAGAGACCCAGTACTTC. It encodes CASSSRLVRETQYF.

The J gene is TRBJ1-2, the V gene TRBV5-5, with 11 bases aligning to TRBD1. V lost 3 bases to trimming and J lost 4 bases; unmatched junction nucleotides: 8. The CDR3 is made up of 16 amino acids. Germline loops: CDR1 SGHKS, CDR2 YYEKEE (reference sequence). CDR3: CASSSGGTGGGYGYTF. In DNA, the CDR3 is TGTGCCAGCAGCTCAGGGGGGACAGGGGGAGGCTATGGCTACACCTTC.

This chain links TRBV9 with TRBJ2-3, with 10 bases matching TRBD2. Germline V gene lookup returns CDR1 SGDLS and CDR2 YYNGEE. This CDR3 has 17 amino acids. With 4 bases clipped from V and 4 bases from J, the junction kept 12 bases outside the gene matches. CDR3 DNA: TGTGCCAGCAGCCCCCCCGGGACTAGCGACTTTCCAGATACGCAGTATTTT. Encoded protein: CASSPPGTSDFPDTQYF.